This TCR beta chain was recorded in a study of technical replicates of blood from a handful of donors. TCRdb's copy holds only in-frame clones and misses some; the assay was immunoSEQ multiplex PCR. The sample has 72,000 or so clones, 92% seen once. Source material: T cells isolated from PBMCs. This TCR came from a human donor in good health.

CDR3 amino acids: CASSSQGNTGELFF. The CDR3 DNA is TGTGCCAGCTCATCGCAGGGGAACACCGGGGAGCTGTTTTTT. The chain is built from TRBV18 and TRBJ2-2; weak D call: TRBD1 (5 bases). The CDR3 is 14 residues long. The V and J ends lost 5 bases and 1 base respectively, with 8 bases between them. Germline V gene sequence: CDR1 KGHSH, CDR2 LQKENI.